This TCR beta chain was captured in a study of cytomegalovirus exposure and HLA in healthy donors. The PCR ran on 60 Vbeta and 13 Jbeta primers. Repertoires were generated with immunoSEQ multiplex PCR, while TCRdb's copy carries only in-frame clones and drops some. The data hold approximately 110,000 clones, with 75% to 85% observed a single time. This CDR3 contains 17 residues. Germline CDR1 is SEHNR and CDR2 is FQNEAQ (reference sequence). This clone was seen once. One junction end does not reproduce the germline sequence, and a read error may be involved. This TCR was sampled from a young man in good health and CMV-seronegative. The V gene is TRBV7-9, the J gene TRBJ2-2, with 7 positions matching TRBD2. Sequencing used PBMCs. CDR3 coding DNA: TGTGCCGGCAGCTTAGTGGGCAGCGGGACGAACACCGGGGAGCTGTTTTTT. Translation gives CAGSLVGSGTNTGELFF.